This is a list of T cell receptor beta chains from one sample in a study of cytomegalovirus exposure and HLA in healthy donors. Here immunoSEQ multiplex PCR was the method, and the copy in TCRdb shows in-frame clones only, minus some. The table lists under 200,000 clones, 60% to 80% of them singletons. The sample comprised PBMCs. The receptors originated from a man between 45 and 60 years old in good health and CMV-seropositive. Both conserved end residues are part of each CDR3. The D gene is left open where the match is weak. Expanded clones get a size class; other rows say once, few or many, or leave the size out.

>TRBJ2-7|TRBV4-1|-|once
TGCGCCAGCAGCCAAGACGCAGGGTACGAGCAGTACTTC
CASSQDAGYEQYF
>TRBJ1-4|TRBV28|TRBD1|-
TGTGCCAGCAGATCCGTCGGACAGGTCCGGGTATTTTTT
CASRSVGQVRVFF
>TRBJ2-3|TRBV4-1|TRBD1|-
TGCGCCAGCAGCCGGACTTCGGGGCAGGGGGTTACAGATACGCAGTATTTT
CASSRTSGQGVTDTQYF
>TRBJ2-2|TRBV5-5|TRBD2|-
TGTGCCAGCAGCTGGCGGGGGGCCATGGTAGGGACGAATACCGGGGAGCTGTTTTTT
CASSWRGAMVGTNTGELFF
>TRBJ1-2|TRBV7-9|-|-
TGTGCCAGCAGCTTAGCCGGGGGACATGGCTACACCTTC
CASSLAGGHGYTF
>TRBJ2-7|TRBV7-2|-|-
TGTGCCAGCAGCTTATGGGCCGCATGGGGAGAATACGGGCAGTACTTC
CASSLWAAWGEYGQYF
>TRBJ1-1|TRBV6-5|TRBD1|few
TGTGCCAGCAGTTATCTGGCAGGGGGGAACACTGAAGCTTTCTTT
CASSYLAGGNTEAFF
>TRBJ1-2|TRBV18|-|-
TGTGCCAGCTCACGCGGGGGGATGGATGGCTACACCTTC
CASSRGGMDGYTF
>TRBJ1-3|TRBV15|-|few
TGTGCCACCAGCAGAGACCTGAGGACTGGAAACACCATATATTTT
CATSRDLRTGNTIYF
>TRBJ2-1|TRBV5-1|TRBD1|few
TGCGCCAGCAGCCCAAACCAGAGGACAGGTGGTGAGCAGTTCTTC
CASSPNQRTGGEQFF
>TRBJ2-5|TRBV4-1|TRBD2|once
TGCGCCAGCAGCCCCGGCCCGGGGGGGGAGACCCAGTACTTC
CASSPGPGGETQYF
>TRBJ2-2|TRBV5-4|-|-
TGTGCCAGCAGCGCCCGACAAACCACCGGGGAGCTGTTTTTT
CASSARQTTGELFF
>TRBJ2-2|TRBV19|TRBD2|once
TGTGCCAGCTGGTCGGGGGGGCGGACCGGGGAGCTGTTTTTT
CASWSGGRTGELFF
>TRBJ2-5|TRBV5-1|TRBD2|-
TGCGCCAGCAGCTCAGCGGGGGGGCGTGAGACCCAGTACTTC
CASSSAGGRETQYF
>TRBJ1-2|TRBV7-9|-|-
TGTGCCAGCAGCTCCAGGGTATTCTATGGCTACACCTTC
CASSSRVFYGYTF
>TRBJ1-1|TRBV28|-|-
TGTGCCAGCAGTTTATCCATAGGACAGCAACGAGCTTTCTTT
CASSLSIGQQRAFF
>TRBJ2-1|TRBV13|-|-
TGTGCCAGCAGCTTACCGGGGAGCAGCTCCTACAATGAGCAGTTCTTC
CASSLPGSSSYNEQFF
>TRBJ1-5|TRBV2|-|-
TGTGCCAGCAGTGAACAGGGTGGACAGCCCCAGCATTTT
CASSEQGGQPQHF
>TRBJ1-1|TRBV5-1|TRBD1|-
TGCGCCAGCAGCCCAGGGGGCCAGGTGAACACTGAAGCTTTCTTT
CASSPGGQVNTEAFF
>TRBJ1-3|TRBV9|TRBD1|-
TGTGCCAGCAGCACCGACAGGGACTCTGGAAACACCATATATTTT
CASSTDRDSGNTIYF
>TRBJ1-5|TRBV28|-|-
TGTGCCAGCACCCTGGCAGGTTTGGGTCAGCCCCAGCATTTT
CASTLAGLGQPQHF
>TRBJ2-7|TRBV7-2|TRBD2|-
TGTGCCAGCAGCCCCCGGACTAGCGGGGGCGGACAGGGGCAGTACTTC
CASSPRTSGGGQGQYF
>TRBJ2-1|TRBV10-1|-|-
TGCGCCAGCAGTGAGACAGGGTCGGTCTACAATGAGCAGTTCTTC
CASSETGSVYNEQFF
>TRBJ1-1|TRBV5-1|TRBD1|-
TGCGCCAGCAGCTCCGGACAGGGAAGTGTGAACACTGAAGCTTTCTTT
CASSSGQGSVNTEAFF
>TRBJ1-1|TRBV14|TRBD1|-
TGTGCCAGCAGCCACGACAGGGGATCGGTGGTATACACTGAAGCTTTCTTT
CASSHDRGSVVYTEAFF
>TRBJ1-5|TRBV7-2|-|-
TGTGCCAGCAGCTTAGGGGCAGGGGAGCATCAGCCCCAGCATTTT
CASSLGAGEHQPQHF
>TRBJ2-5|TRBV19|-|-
TGTGCCAGTAGTATAGGCGGATACCAAGAGACCCAGTACTTC
CASSIGGYQETQYF
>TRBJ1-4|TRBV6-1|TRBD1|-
TGTGCCAGTACAGGACAGGGATCTGAAAAACTGTTTTTT
CASTGQGSEKLFF
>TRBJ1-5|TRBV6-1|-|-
TGTGCCAGCAGTGCACTCGACAGGCAGCCCCAGCATTTT
CASSALDRQPQHF
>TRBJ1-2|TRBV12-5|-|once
TGTGCTAGTGGTGCCCCCGCAGGGGTGCATGGCTACACCTTC
CASGAPAGVHGYTF
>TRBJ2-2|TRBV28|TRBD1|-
TGTGCCAGCAGTCCGACAGGGATTGACACCGGGGAGCTGTTTTTT
CASSPTGIDTGELFF
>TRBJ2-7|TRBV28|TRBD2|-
TGTGCCAGCAGTGACTCTAGCGGACCCGCCTACGAGCAGTACTTC
CASSDSSGPAYEQYF
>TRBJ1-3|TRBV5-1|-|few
TGCGCCAGCAGCTTGGGACAGGAAGGAAACACCATATATTTT
CASSLGQEGNTIYF
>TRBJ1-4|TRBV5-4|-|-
TGTGCCAGCAAATCTATCACTAATGAAAAACTGTTTTTT
CASKSITNEKLFF
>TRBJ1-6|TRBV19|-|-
TGTGCCAGTAGTACGCAGGGACAAGTTTCACCCCTCCACTTT
CASSTQGQVSPLHF
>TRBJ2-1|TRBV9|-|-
TGTGCCAGCAGCGTAGCTTTCTCGACAGGTAATTACAATGAGCAGTTCTTC
CASSVAFSTGNYNEQFF
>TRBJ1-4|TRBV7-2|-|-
TGTGCCAGCAGCTTAGCGCGGGATGAAAAACTGTTTTTT
CASSLARDEKLFF
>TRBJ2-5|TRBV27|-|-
TGTGCCAGCAGCCCCGGACGGGGGCAAGAGACCCAGTACTTC
CASSPGRGQETQYF
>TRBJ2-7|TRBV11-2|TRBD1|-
TGTGCCAGCAGCTTCGAGACAGGGGTTTTATTC
CASSFETGVLF
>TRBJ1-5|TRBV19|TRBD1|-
TGTGCCAGTAGTGTCGCAGGACAGGTAAATCAGCCCCAGCATTTT
CASSVAGQVNQPQHF
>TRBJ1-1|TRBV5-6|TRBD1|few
TGTGCCAGCAGCTTCGGGACAGGGAACACTGAAGCTTTCTTT
CASSFGTGNTEAFF
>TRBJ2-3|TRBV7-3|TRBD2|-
TGTGCCAGCAGCTCTAGCGGGGGGGCCTCAGATACGCAGTATTTT
CASSSSGGASDTQYF
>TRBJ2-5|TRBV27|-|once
TGTGCCAGCAGTTTATCGGCCTTAAATCAAGAGACCCAGTACTTC
CASSLSALNQETQYF
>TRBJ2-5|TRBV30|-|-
TGTGCCTGGAGCCTGGGGCTAGCGAAAGAGACCCAGTACTTC
CAWSLGLAKETQYF
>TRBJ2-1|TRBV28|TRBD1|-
TGTGCCAGCAGTTTACCCGGACAGGGGAAGGACAATGAGCAGTTCTTC
CASSLPGQGKDNEQFF
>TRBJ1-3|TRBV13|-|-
TGTGCCACCACGAACCAGGGGAACTCTGGAAACACCATATATTTT
CATTNQGNSGNTIYF
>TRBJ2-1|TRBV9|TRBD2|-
TGTGCCAGCAGCGTAGGTGATAGCGGGGGAAGCCTCTTC
CASSVGDSGGSLF
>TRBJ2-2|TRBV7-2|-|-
TGTGCCACCCTCGGACAGTCGAACACCGGGGAGCTGTTTTTT
CATLGQSNTGELFF
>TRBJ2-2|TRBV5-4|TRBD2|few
TGTGCCAGCAGCTTTGGCGGGGGGCGATCGAACACCGGGGAGCTGTTTTTT
CASSFGGGRSNTGELFF
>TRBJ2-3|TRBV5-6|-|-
TGTGCCAGCTCCCTGGAGGTTAGCTTTGACACAGATACGCAGTATTTT
CASSLEVSFDTDTQYF
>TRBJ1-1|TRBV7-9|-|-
TGTTCCAGTGTGGGACAGAACACTGAAGCTTTCTTT
CSSVGQNTEAFF
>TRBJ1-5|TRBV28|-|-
TGTGCCAGCAGTTTATCGAGTATAGGGAGGAGCAATCAGCCCCAGCATTTT
CASSLSSIGRSNQPQHF
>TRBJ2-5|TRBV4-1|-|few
TGCGCCAGCAGCCAAGGGCAGGGAGGGGGCCAAGAGACCCAGTACTTC
CASSQGQGGGQETQYF
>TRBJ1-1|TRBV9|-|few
TGTGCCAGCAGCTCAGAACAGGGTAACACTGAAGCTTTCTTT
CASSSEQGNTEAFF